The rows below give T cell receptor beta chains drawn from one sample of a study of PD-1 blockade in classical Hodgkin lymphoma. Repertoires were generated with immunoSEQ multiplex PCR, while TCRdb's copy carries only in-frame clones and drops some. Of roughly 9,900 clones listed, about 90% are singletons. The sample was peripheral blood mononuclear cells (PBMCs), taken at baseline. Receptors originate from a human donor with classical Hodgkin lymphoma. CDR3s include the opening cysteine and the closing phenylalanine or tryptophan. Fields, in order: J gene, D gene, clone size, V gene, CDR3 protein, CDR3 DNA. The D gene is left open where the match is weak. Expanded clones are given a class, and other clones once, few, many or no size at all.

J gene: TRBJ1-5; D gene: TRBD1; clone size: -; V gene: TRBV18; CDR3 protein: CASSLGDSRQPQHF; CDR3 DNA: TGTGCCAGCTCACTGGGGGACAGTAGGCAGCCCCAGCATTTT
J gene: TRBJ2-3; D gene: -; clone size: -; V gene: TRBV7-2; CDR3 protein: CASSTIGDTQYF; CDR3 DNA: TGTGCCAGCAGCACTATAGGAGATACGCAGTATTTT
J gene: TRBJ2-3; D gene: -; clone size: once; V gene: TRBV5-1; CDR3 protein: CASRVQGDGDTQYF; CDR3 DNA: TGCGCCAGCAGGGTTCAGGGAGATGGCGATACGCAGTATTTT
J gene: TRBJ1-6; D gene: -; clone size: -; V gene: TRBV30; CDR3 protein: CAWTRGRVESPLHF; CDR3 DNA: TGTGCCTGGACGCGCGGCAGGGTTGAGTCACCCCTCCACTTT
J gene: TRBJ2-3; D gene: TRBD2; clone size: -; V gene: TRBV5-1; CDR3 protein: CASSPAGNTDTQYF; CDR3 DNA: TGCGCCAGCAGCCCAGCGGGGAACACAGATACGCAGTATTTT
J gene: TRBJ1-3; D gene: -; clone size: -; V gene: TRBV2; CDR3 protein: CASSGASSTIYF; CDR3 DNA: TGTGCCAGCAGTGGGGCCTCGTCCACCATATATTTT
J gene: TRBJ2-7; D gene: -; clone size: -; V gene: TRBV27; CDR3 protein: CASSLSTVPYEQYF; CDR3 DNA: TGTGCCAGCAGTTTATCTACGGTCCCATACGAGCAGTACTTC
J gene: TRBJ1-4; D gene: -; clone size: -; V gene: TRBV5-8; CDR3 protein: CASSLGPNEKLFF; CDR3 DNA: TGTGCCAGCAGCTTGGGGCCGAATGAAAAACTGTTTTTT
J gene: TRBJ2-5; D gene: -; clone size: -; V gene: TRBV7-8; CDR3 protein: CASSSSGAPKGETQYF; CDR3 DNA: TGTGCCAGCAGCTCGTCAGGGGCTCCTAAGGGAGAGACCCAGTACTTC
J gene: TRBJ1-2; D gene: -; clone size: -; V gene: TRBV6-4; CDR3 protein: CATFAGGGGYTF; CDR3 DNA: TGTGCCACCTTTGCCGGGGGAGGTGGCTACACCTTC